This TCR beta chain was identified in a study of T-cell memory formation after mild COVID-19. Study overall: Largely donor-specific TCR clusters were found. Whole-study results and caveats: There was a balanced CD4/CD8 profile in clones contracting day 15 to 85, and later expanders leaned CD4+.

As regards this clonotype: Its target is not known.

TCRdb itself ran the 5' RACE reads through MiXCR, one entry per CDR3 protein. The sample yields hundreds of thousands of distinct CDR3 sequences, roughly 15% seen once. The material sequenced was PBMCs or a T cell subset sorted from them (not recorded which). The receptor's source is a young man who had mild COVID-19 (a few samples of this study predate the infection). Cell type and time point are not known.

Written as DNA, the CDR3 is TGTGCCTGGAACCCACAGTCTGTGGAGCAGTTCTTC. It encodes CAWNPQSVEQFF. V is TRBV30 and J is TRBJ2-1; unclear D gene. This CDR3 has 12 residues. Germline CDR1 and CDR2: GTSNPN and SVGIG (reference sequence). V was trimmed by 4 bases and J by 10 bases, leaving 14 bases between them. The whole variable domain, filled in from reference TRBV30 and TRBJ2-1, reads SQTIHQWPATLVQPVGSPLSLECTVEGTSNPNLYWYRQAAGRGLQLLFYSVGIGQISSEVPQNLSASRPQDRQFILSSKKLLLSDSGFYLCAWNPQSVEQFFGPGTRLTVL.